The T cell receptor (beta chain) under discussion was sequenced for a study of blood T cell repertoires in COVID-19. Study at large: T cells, B-cell-depleted T cells, or PBMCs provided the cDNA or gDNA that served as material.

Residents of approximately 25 US areas, aged roughly 18 to 95 years, made up the participants. TCRdb keeps only in-frame clones here, not all; method: immunoSEQ multiplex PCR. This table has about 130,000 clones, 84% appearing once. Germline V gene sequence: CDR1 MDHEN, CDR2 SYDVKM. The ends lost 2 bases at V and 7 bases at J; junction bases unmatched: 8. The CDR3 extends over 15 amino acids. The gene calls are TRBV28 and TRBJ1-5; TRBD1 aligns across 7 bases. The source of this sequence is a man aged 40-55 years with acute COVID-19. Sample: PBMCs or T cells enriched from blood (not recorded which). CDR3 coding DNA: TGTGCCAGCAGTTTAAGTGTGACAGGGCGACAGCCCCAGCATTTT. Translation: CASSLSVTGRQPQHF.